Below are 21 T cell receptor beta chains sequenced from a single sample in a study of CD8 T cells in ankylosing spondylitis. These TCRs' antigens remain unknown. Findings and caveats of the study: Blood from ankylosing spondylitis patients appeared to carry a characteristic roughly 8-variant TCR beta motif.

Via MiXCR, TCRdb re-called the 5' RACE reads, giving one row per CDR3 protein. Among over 400,000 distinct CDR3 sequences listed, approximately 26% were seen once. Source material: blood, either unsorted or a sorted T cell fraction (not recorded which). These receptor sequences come from a male donor with ankylosing spondylitis.

This clonotype was recorded many times. The chain links TRBV5-1 to TRBJ1-5; D call uncertain. Germline V gives CDR1 SGHRS, CDR2 YFSETQ. This CDR3 comprises 14 residues. Trimming pared 0 bases from V and 6 bases from J, leaving 10 bases between. The CDR3 loop reads CASSLDGVGQPQHF. The DNA for the CDR3 is TGCGCCAGCAGCTTGGATGGGGTAGGTCAGCCCCAGCATTTT.

This chain uses TRBV19 with TRBJ1-1, with a possible D match to TRBD1 (6 bases). CDR3 length: 17 amino acids. Germline lookup yields CDR1 LNHDA and CDR2 SQIVND (reference sequence). Trimming stripped 7 bases from V and 0 bases from J, with 21 bases between. In DNA form, the CDR3 reads TGTGCCAGTACCATGGGGGCGGCCGGAGACCTGAACACTGAAGCTTTCTTT. Protein: CASTMGAAGDLNTEAFF. Full variable domain (rest looked up from reference TRBV19 and TRBJ1-1): DGGITQSPKYLFRKEGQNVTLSCEQNLNHDAMYWYRQDPGQGLRLIYYSQIVNDFQKGDIAEGYSVSREKKESFPLTVTSAQKNPTAFYLCASTMGAAGDLNTEAFFGQGTRLTVV.

This clonotype came up a few times. V and J are TRBV5-4 and TRBJ1-6; 7 positions match TRBD1. V shed 5 bases, J shed 5 bases, and the junction held 4 bases outside the gene matches. Germline CDR1 and CDR2: SGHNT and YYREEE (reference sequence). CDR3 length equals 14 residues. CDR3 region: CASSLDRDNSPLHF. Here the CDR3 DNA reads TGTGCCAGCAGTCTCGACAGGGATAATTCACCCCTCCACTTT.

The rearrangement joins TRBV3-1 to TRBJ1-2; possible D gene TRBD1, 6 bases. Germline V gene sequence: CDR1 LGHDT, CDR2 YNNKEL (reference sequence). CDR3 length: 15 amino acids. The V end was cut by 6 bases, the J end by 3 bases, with 17 bases between. CDR3 in DNA: TGTGCCAGCAGTACAGGGTTTGTATCGGACTATGGCTACACCTTC. Translation gives CASSTGFVSDYGYTF.

In its sample, this clonotype was seen many times. The chain links TRBV29-1 to TRBJ2-1, with a tentative D call TRBD1 (5 bases). CDR1 and CDR2 (germline): SQVTM, ANQGSEA. V shed 1 base and J shed 3 bases, with 13 bases lying between them. The CDR3 extends over 15 amino acids. In nucleotides, the CDR3 is TGCAGCGTTGAAGGCAGGGCAATATTCTACAATGAGCAGTTCTTC. Translating gives CSVEGRAIFYNEQFF.

V is TRBV7-2 and J is TRBJ1-2; possibly TRBD1 for D (6 bases). The CDR3 is made up of 15 amino acids. CDR1 and CDR2 from the germline V gene are SGHTA and FQGNSA. Trimming cost V 5 bases and J 2 bases, with 15 bases left between them. As DNA, the CDR3 is TGTGCCAGCAGCCCGGAGTGGCAGGGGAACTATGGCTACACCTTC. The encoded protein is CASSPEWQGNYGYTF.

The chain combines TRBV5-1 with TRBJ1-1; D remains unclear. Germline V gives CDR1 SGHRS, CDR2 YFSETQ. Trimming removed 6 bases from V and 2 bases from J, with 11 bases in between. This CDR3 region has 13 residues. CDR3 sequence reads: CASKIIENTEAFF. CDR3 nucleotides: TGCGCCAGCAAAATTATAGAAAACACTGAAGCTTTCTTT. The whole variable domain, filled in from reference TRBV5-1 and TRBJ1-1, reads KAGVTQTPRYLIKTRGQQVTLSCSPISGHRSVSWYQQTPGQGLQFLFEYFSETQRNKGNFPGRFSGRQFSNSRSEMNVSTLELGDSALYLCASKIIENTEAFFGQGTRLTVV.

V gene TRBV20-1 combines with J gene TRBJ2-7; the match to TRBD2 covers 13 bases. Germline CDR1 is DFQATT and CDR2 is SNEGSKA (reference sequence). CDR3 length: 15 amino acids. CDR3: CSLGTSGVGKYEQYF. CDR3 nucleotides: TGCAGCCTAGGGACTAGCGGGGTCGGAAAGTACGAGCAGTACTTC.

The chain joins TRBV3-1 to TRBJ2-3, with D unresolved. In germline, CDR1 is LGHDT, CDR2 YNNKEL (reference sequence). CDR3 length: 16 amino acids. The V end was cut by 1 base, the J end by 3 bases, with 14 bases between. CDR3 loop: CASSQVTPAATDTQYF. Here the CDR3 DNA reads TGTGCCAGCAGCCAAGTTACTCCCGCGGCAACAGATACGCAGTATTTT.

The rearrangement uses TRBV20-1 and TRBJ1-2; 8 bases align to TRBD1. The V and J ends lost 6 bases and 1 base, in that order; junction bases with no gene match: 4. Per germline, CDR1 DFQATT and CDR2 SNEGSKA (reference sequence). The length of the CDR3 is 13 residues. The CDR3 DNA reads as TGCAGTGCCACAGGACAGGGTAACTATGGCTACACCTTC. Translating gives CSATGQGNYGYTF.

The chain is built from TRBV7-8 and TRBJ2-7; D uncertain. Trimming left V 1 base short and J 7 bases short, with 14 bases between. The CDR3 is made up of 14 amino acids. The germline gives CDR1 SGHVS, CDR2 FQNEAQ. CDR3 sequence reads: CASSLEAVVEEQYF. The DNA for the CDR3 is TGTGCCAGCAGCTTAGAGGCAGTCGTTGAAGAGCAGTACTTC.

CDR3 residues: CASRRGQGAANYGYTF. The CDR3 DNA follows: TGTGCCAGCAGGAGGGGACAGGGGGCCGCTAACTATGGCTACACCTTC. The chain employs TRBV2 and TRBJ1-2; TRBD1 aligns across 12 bases. Germline trimming cut 6 bases from V and 0 bases from J; bases unmatched to any gene: 5. Germline V gene lookup returns CDR1 SNHLY and CDR2 FYNNEI. The length of the CDR3 is 16 residues.

In its sample, this clonotype was seen a few times. This chain connects TRBV3-1 to TRBJ1-6, with unresolved D. CDR3 size: 16 residues. Germline V gives CDR1 LGHDT, CDR2 YNNKEL (reference sequence). V shed 1 base and J shed 5 bases, with 12 bases lying between them. CDR3 DNA: TGTGCCAGCAGCCAAGTGGGCGGCAGTAATAATTCACCCCTCCACTTT. It encodes CASSQVGGSNNSPLHF.

This chain links TRBV6-2 or TRBV6-3 with TRBJ2-1, with 14 bases aligning to TRBD2. Germline CDR1 and CDR2: MNHEY and SVGEGT. The CDR3 runs to 20 residues. Losses at the gene ends were 10 bases for V and 2 bases for J; bases not matched to a gene: 19. The CDR3 nucleotides are TGTGCCACCACAACCCGCCGACAGGAGACTAGCGGGAGGGCCTACAATGAGCAGTTCTTC. Protein: CATTTRRQETSGRAYNEQFF.

This clonotype was observed a handful of times. The genes are TRBV5-6 and TRBJ2-5; the match to TRBD1 covers 12 bases. This CDR3 region has 14 residues. With 4 bases clipped from V and 13 bases from J, the junction kept 11 bases outside the gene matches. Germline V gene sequence: CDR1 SGHDT, CDR2 YYEEEE. CDR3 in amino acids: CASSPGQGAYGRYF. The DNA of the CDR3 is TGTGCCAGCAGCCCGGGACAGGGGGCCTATGGAAGGTACTTC.

The V gene is TRBV5-1, the J gene TRBJ1-1; 11 bases agree with TRBD1. The CDR3 runs to 15 residues. Per germline, CDR1 SGHRS and CDR2 YFSETQ. The V segment lost 4 bases and the J segment 7 bases; nucleotides outside the gene matches: 9. The CDR3 loop reads CASSPVRTGGVEAFF. CDR3 sequence (DNA): TGCGCCAGCAGCCCCGTAAGGACAGGGGGCGTTGAAGCTTTCTTT.

With regard to this clonotype: Sequence at one end of the junction differs from germline and may be a read error. J is TRBJ1-1 and V is TRBV5-1; D is possibly TRBD1 (5 bases). The CDR3 spans 11 residues. The germline V gene encodes CDR1 SGHRS and CDR2 YFSETQ. In DNA form, the CDR3 reads TGCGCCAGCAGAACCGGGGGTGAACCTTTCTTT. Amino acid sequence: CASRTGGEPFF. The full variable domain, with the rest looked up from reference TRBV5-1 and TRBJ1-1, is KAGVTQTPRYLIKTRGQQVTLSCSPISGHRSVSWYQQTPGQGLQFLFEYFSETQRNKGNFPGRFSGRQFSNSRSEMNVSTLELGDSALYLCASRTGGEPFFGQGTRLTVV.

The chain links TRBV24-1 to TRBJ2-1; 7 bases map to TRBD1. CDR3 length: 15 residues. V shed 5 bases, J shed 5 bases, and the junction held 8 bases outside the gene matches. Germline CDR1 is KGHDR and CDR2 is SFDVKD. CDR3 in amino acids: CATSALTGANNEQFF. The CDR3 region has the DNA TGTGCCACCAGTGCCCTTACAGGGGCCAACAATGAGCAGTTCTTC.

The genes are TRBV7-2 and TRBJ1-1, with D uncertain. This CDR3 region has 15 residues. Per germline, CDR1 SGHTA and CDR2 FQGNSA. Trimming stripped 2 bases from V and 1 base from J, with 11 bases between. CDR3 nucleotides: TGTGCCAGCAGCTTATATGGCAGGCCGAACACTGAAGCTTTCTTT. Translated: CASSLYGRPNTEAFF.

This clonotype showed up just a few times. The gene calls are TRBV10-3 and TRBJ1-5; D unresolved. CDR1 and CDR2 from the germline V gene are ENHRY and SYGVKD. The CDR3 spans 12 residues. Trimming pared 3 bases from V and 7 bases from J, leaving 7 bases between. The DNA of the CDR3 is TGTGCCATCAGTGAAGACGGGCAGCCCCAGCATTTT. Amino acid sequence: CAISEDGQPQHF.

CDR3 DNA: TGTGCCACCAGTGATTTTTCGGAGACCCAGTACTTC. Its translation is CATSDFSETQYF. The chain joins TRBV24-1 to TRBJ2-5; D unclear. CDR3 length: 12 residues. V was trimmed by 1 base and J by 5 bases, leaving 4 bases between them. Per germline, CDR1 KGHDR and CDR2 SFDVKD.